This T cell receptor (beta chain) originates from a study of blood T cell repertoires in COVID-19. The overall study: The United States, Italy and Spain were the sources of the acute and convalescent COVID-19 samples. PBMCs, B-cell-depleted T cells, or T cells were the source of the cDNA or gDNA that made up the material.

Germline-derived CDR1 and CDR2 are SGHRS and YFSETQ. The length of the CDR3 is 14 residues. The V end lost 5 bases, the J end lost 2 bases, and 10 bases lay between the germline ends. Study processing details: Estimation of nucleated cell counts relied on the amplification of reference gene primers. This table comes from immunoSEQ multiplex PCR, and its TCRdb copy is limited to in-frame clones, with some not included. V, J and clone size are those of that table, while D and trimming were read from the DNA. The table includes 200,000 to 300,000 clones, about nine tenths detected once. This TCR was recovered from a man aged 60 to 69 who had recovered from COVID-19. Material for sequencing was peripheral blood. This sequence joins TRBV5-1 and TRBJ2-2, with D perhaps TRBD1 (5 bases). In DNA, the CDR3 is TGCGCCAGCAGTATTGGACAAAACACCGGGGAGCTGTTTTTT. Translation: CASSIGQNTGELFF.